These 32 T cell receptor beta chains share one sample of origin, sequenced in a study of PD-L1 blockade in urothelial cancer. Profiled with immunoSEQ multiplex PCR; TCRdb holds only in-frame clones, not every one. The table records over 45,000 clones, roughly 85% of them present only once. The specimen was PBMCs, collected around atezolizumab (anti-PD-L1) treatment. These TCRs come from a man in his sixties with urothelial cancer.

CDR3 sequence (DNA): TGTGCCCTGACAGTGAGCTATGGCTACACCTTC. Its protein product is CALTVSYGYTF. The chain recombines TRBV30 with TRBJ1-2; perhaps TRBD1 as D (5 bases). The CDR3 runs to 11 residues. V was trimmed by 8 bases and J by 4 bases, leaving 11 bases between them. Germline-derived CDR1 and CDR2 are GTSNPN and SVGIG (reference sequence).

V is TRBV19 and J is TRBJ2-7; possibly TRBD1 for D (6 bases). The V gene's germline CDR1 is LNHDA and CDR2 SQIVND (reference sequence). V was clipped by 5 bases and J by 2 bases, with 16 bases between them. The CDR3 is made up of 15 amino acids. In DNA, the CDR3 is TGTGCCAGTAGTCTAAACAGGGAAGGACCCTACGAGCAGTACTTC. As protein: CASSLNREGPYEQYF.

The chain has TRBV18 and TRBJ2-7, with TRBD1 matching 11 bases. The junction had 9 bases not matched to a gene; V was cut back by 0 bases and J by 5 bases. CDR1 and CDR2 (germline): KGHSH, LQKENI. CDR3 length: 17 residues. The CDR3 coding sequence is TGTGCCAGCTCACCACCTCGGGGGACAGGGGGTAAAGACGAGCAGTACTTC. This translates into CASSPPRGTGGKDEQYF. The full variable domain, rest sourced from reference TRBV18 and TRBJ2-7, is NAGVMQNPRHLVRRRGQEARLRCSPMKGHSHVYWYRQLPEEGLKFMVYLQKENIIDESGMPKERFSAEFPKEGPSILRIQQVVRGDSAAYFCASSPPRGTGGKDEQYFGPGTRLTVT.

The CDR3 DNA sequence: TGTGCCAGCAGCCAACAGCTACTTGGAAACACCATATATTTT. This translates into CASSQQLLGNTIYF. The chain joins TRBV11-2 to TRBJ1-3, with D uncertain. V was pared by 5 bases and J by 3 bases, with 11 bases between. CDR3 length: 14 residues. Germline values: CDR1 SGHAT, CDR2 FQNNGV.

The rearrangement joins TRBV5-4 to TRBJ2-1, with TRBD2 matching over 9 bases. CDR1 SGHNT and CDR2 YYREEE come from the germline V gene (reference sequence). V gave up 0 bases and J gave up 8 bases; unmatched junction bases: 9. The CDR3 spans 16 residues. In nucleotides, the CDR3 is TGTGCCAGCAGCTTGGGCAGCGGGGGGCCGCCTGATGAGCAGTTCTTC. This sequence encodes CASSLGSGGPPDEQFF.

V usage is TRBV19 and J usage is TRBJ2-7; 9 bases line up with TRBD1. This CDR3 contains 15 residues. The V gene's germline CDR1 is LNHDA and CDR2 SQIVND (reference sequence). J was trimmed by 4 bases and V by 6 bases; bases with no gene match: 10. DNA of the CDR3: TGTGCCAGTAGCCTCCTCCCGGGACAGGGTTACGAGCAGTACTTC. Its translation: CASSLLPGQGYEQYF.

The gene calls are TRBV5-1 and TRBJ1-2, with 8 nucleotides matching TRBD1. Germline V CDR1 and CDR2: SGHRS, YFSETQ. This CDR3 spans 15 amino acids. Unmatched junction bases numbered 9, after V lost 3 bases and J lost 5 bases. In nucleotides, the CDR3 is TGCGCCAGCAGCTCCAGGACAGGGAACAAATATGGCTACACCTTC. This translates into CASSSRTGNKYGYTF.

The genes are TRBV30 and TRBJ1-3; D possibly corresponds to TRBD1 (6 bases). This CDR3 comprises 13 residues. Trimming took 5 bases from V and 2 from J, leaving 10 bases between them. In germline, CDR1 is GTSNPN, CDR2 SVGIG (reference sequence). In nucleotides, the CDR3 is TGTGCCTGGTCCAGGGGTGCTGGAAACACCATATATTTT. It translates to CAWSRGAGNTIYF.

V and J are TRBV7-6 and TRBJ2-1; 11 bases map to TRBD2. Trimming removed 7 bases from V and 9 bases from J; junction bases left unmatched: 11. CDR3 length: 15 residues. Germline V gene data show CDR1 as SGHVS and CDR2 as FNYEAQ. The CDR3 protein is CASNTIAGGPAEQFF. The CDR3 DNA reads TGTGCCAGCAACACTATAGCGGGGGGGCCGGCTGAGCAGTTCTTC.

V and J are TRBV11-2 and TRBJ1-2, with TRBD1 matching 10 bases. The CDR3 runs to 15 residues. V trimming: 5 bases; J trimming: 8 bases; junction bases outside the gene matches: 11. CDR1 and CDR2 from the germline V gene are SGHAT and FQNNGV. The CDR3 loop reads CASSPRRQGAVGYTF. DNA for the CDR3: TGTGCCAGCAGCCCACGGCGACAGGGGGCTGTAGGCTACACCTTC.

This rearrangement joins TRBV7-2 to TRBJ2-7, with 9 bases identical to TRBD1. V lost 3 bases, J lost 5 bases, and 5 bases stayed unmatched. The CDR3 spans 14 residues. The germline V gene has CDR1 SGHTA and CDR2 FQGNSA. CDR3 sequence reads: CASSLMDRGDEQYF. The CDR3 DNA reads TGTGCCAGCAGCTTGATGGACAGGGGTGACGAGCAGTACTTC.

The rearrangement joins TRBV6-6 to TRBJ1-1, with TRBD1 as a possible D gene (5 bases). The CDR3 is 15 amino acids. Trimming shortened V by 2 bases and J by 5 bases, and 15 bases separated the two germline ends. The V gene's germline CDR1 is MNHNY and CDR2 SVGAGI (reference sequence). The DNA of the CDR3 is TGTGCCAGCAGTTACGGTGTTCAGGGAGGGACTGAAGCTTTCTTT. This codes for CASSYGVQGGTEAFF.

This chain connects TRBV19 to TRBJ1-3, with 9 nucleotides matching TRBD1. Germline trimming cut 5 bases from V and 4 bases from J; bases unmatched to any gene: 9. The CDR3 runs 16 residues. Per the germline V gene, CDR1 is LNHDA and CDR2 is SQIVND (reference sequence). The CDR3 DNA reads as TGTGCCAGTAGTTCAACGGGACAGGGAGCAGGAAACACCATATATTTT. Its translation: CASSSTGQGAGNTIYF.

This clone was seen once. Distinct nucleotide sequences in the sample also encode this CDR3. V and J are TRBV4-1 and TRBJ2-7, with 10 positions matching TRBD1. V lost 2 bases and J lost 3; bases outside the gene matches: 13. The CDR3 runs 18 residues. The V gene's germline CDR1 is MGHRA and CDR2 YSYEKL. CDR3 sequence: CASSQLDLVGTGDYEQYF. Written as DNA, the CDR3 is TGCGCCAGCAGCCAATTGGATTTAGTGGGGACAGGGGACTACGAGCAGTACTTC.

The chain uses TRBV19 and TRBJ1-2; D is uncertain. Per germline, CDR1 LNHDA and CDR2 SQIVND (reference sequence). Trimming stripped 7 bases from V and 0 bases from J, with 12 bases between. The CDR3 runs 14 residues. This CDR3 reads CASIPPGTNYGYTF. The DNA of the CDR3 is TGTGCCAGTATTCCCCCGGGGACTAACTATGGCTACACCTTC.

The chain is built from TRBV7-2 and TRBJ1-5; the match to TRBD1 covers 9 bases. The CDR3 is 14 residues long. Germline trimming cut 5 bases from V and 6 bases from J; bases unmatched to any gene: 5. Germline-derived CDR1 and CDR2 are SGHTA and FQGNSA. In nucleotides, the CDR3 is TGTGCCAGCAGCGAACAGGGGGCCGGTCAGCCCCAGCATTTT. It yields the protein CASSEQGAGQPQHF.

The V call is TRBV5-1, the J call TRBJ2-5, with D maybe TRBD2 (6 bases). Germline CDR1 is SGHRS and CDR2 is YFSETQ. Trimming shortened V by 1 base and J by 2 bases, and 9 bases separated the two germline ends. This CDR3 is 14 amino acids long. In nucleotides, the CDR3 is TGCGCCAGCAGCTTGAGTGGGACTCAAGAGACCCAGTACTTC. Translated: CASSLSGTQETQYF. Filled out from reference TRBV5-1 and TRBJ2-5, the complete variable domain reads KAGVTQTPRYLIKTRGQQVTLSCSPISGHRSVSWYQQTPGQGLQFLFEYFSETQRNKGNFPGRFSGRQFSNSRSEMNVSTLELGDSALYLCASSLSGTQETQYFGPGTRLLVL.

This chain connects TRBV2 to TRBJ1-2; a possible D gene is TRBD1 (5 bases). Deletions cut 4 bases from V and 2 bases from J, with 8 bases between. CDR3 size: 13 residues. Germline CDR1 SNHLY, CDR2 FYNNEI. For the CDR3, the DNA is TGTGCCAGCAGTGCGGAGGGGAACTATGGCTACACCTTC. Translating gives CASSAEGNYGYTF.

The rearrangement links TRBV5-6 to TRBJ1-1; D possibly corresponds to TRBD1 (6 bases). The V gene lost 3 bases and the J gene lost 12 bases, with 12 bases spanning the gap. The CDR3 consists of 11 residues. Germline loops: CDR1 SGHDT, CDR2 YYEEEE. The CDR3 coding sequence is TGTGCCAGCAGCTCGTTCCGGGACACTTTCTTT. Protein sequence: CASSSFRDTFF.

DNA for the CDR3: TGTGCCAGCAGCCAAAGACAGGGCCAAGAGACCCAGTACTTC. Residues: CASSQRQGQETQYF. V and J are TRBV7-9 and TRBJ2-5; 7 bases are a match to TRBD1. The V segment lost 5 bases and the J segment 1 base; nucleotides outside the gene matches: 4. Germline lookup yields CDR1 SEHNR and CDR2 FQNEAQ (reference sequence). The CDR3 is 14 residues long.

The chain recombines TRBV4-2 with TRBJ1-2, with 9 bases fitting TRBD1. The CDR3 length is 15 residues. The germline gives CDR1 LGHNA, CDR2 YNFKEQ. V lost 0 bases to trimming and J lost 5 bases; unmatched junction nucleotides: 4. Here the CDR3 reads CASSQDGGQGYGYTF. CDR3 sequence (DNA): TGTGCCAGCAGCCAAGATGGGGGACAGGGTTATGGCTACACCTTC.

The V gene is TRBV7-9, the J gene TRBJ2-2; no clear D. V lost 1 base and J lost 3, with 6 bases in between. The CDR3 totals 14 residues. Germline CDR1 SEHNR, CDR2 FQNEAQ (reference sequence). This CDR3 reads CASSLGGYTGELFF. The CDR3, as DNA: TGTGCCAGCAGCTTAGGCGGATACACCGGGGAGCTGTTTTTT.

This chain connects TRBV5-1 to TRBJ2-1, with 7 nucleotides matching TRBD2. Trimming cost V 4 bases and J 5 bases; bases outside gene matches: 9. CDR1 is SGHRS, CDR2 YFSETQ, per germline. The CDR3 has 15 residues. The CDR3 coding sequence is TGCGCCAGCAGCCCCCTAGCGGCTACCGACAATGAGCAGTTCTTC. Translation: CASSPLAATDNEQFF.

The rearrangement links TRBV4-1 to TRBJ2-5; possibly TRBD2 for D (5 bases). Germline V CDR1 and CDR2: MGHRA, YSYEKL. The CDR3 extends over 17 amino acids. The ends were cut back, 3 bases at V and 1 base at J, with 18 bases in the middle. CDR3 residues: CASSQGFGRSGQETQYF. The CDR3 DNA reads TGCGCCAGCAGCCAGGGCTTTGGGAGAAGCGGCCAAGAGACCCAGTACTTC.

A note on this clone: A junction boundary mismatches the germline segment, possibly from a read error. The V and J genes are TRBV6-1 and TRBJ2-3; 10 bases fit TRBD2. Germline V gives CDR1 MNHNS, CDR2 SASEGT. The CDR3 has 15 amino acids. In nucleotides, the CDR3 is TGTGCCAGCAGCGAAGCGGGGGGGCGGTCAGATACGCAGTATTTT. Its protein is CASSEAGGRSDTQYF.

The rearrangement joins TRBV10-3 to TRBJ2-1; 8 bases are shared with TRBD2. This CDR3 spans 15 amino acids. The V and J ends lost 0 bases and 5 bases, in that order; junction bases with no gene match: 3. Germline-derived CDR1 and CDR2 are ENHRY and SYGVKD. CDR3 amino acids: CAISESTGGNNEQFF. The CDR3 coding sequence is TGTGCCATCAGTGAGTCTACGGGGGGGAACAATGAGCAGTTCTTC.

This clone was counted a few times. The rearrangement uses TRBV9 and TRBJ2-2, with a tentative D call TRBD2 (6 bases). The CDR3 is 18 amino acids. V dropped 1 base and J dropped 5 bases, with 21 bases sitting between them. Germline V gene sequence: CDR1 SGDLS, CDR2 YYNGEE. The CDR3 nucleotides read TGTGCCAGCAGCGTATGGCGGGGTACCCTTCGGAGGACCGGGGAGCTGTTTTTT. Protein: CASSVWRGTLRRTGELFF.

The rearrangement uses TRBV14 and TRBJ1-2; tentatively, D is TRBD1 (6 bases). Trimming removed 3 bases from V and 8 bases from J, with 16 bases in between. Germline V CDR1 and CDR2: SGHDN, FVKESK. The CDR3 extends over 14 amino acids. The CDR3 nucleotides read TGTGCCAGCAGCCAGCAGACAGGATTCGAGGGCTACACCTTC. Its translation is CASSQQTGFEGYTF. The variable domain in full, with the rest retrieved from reference TRBV14 and TRBJ1-2, is EAGVTQFPSHSVIEKGQTVTLRCDPISGHDNLYWYRRVMGKEIKFLLHFVKESKQDESGMPNNRFLAERTGGTYSTLKVQPAELEDSGVYFCASSQQTGFEGYTFGSGTRLTVV.

The rearrangement links TRBV7-8 to TRBJ2-5, with D tentatively TRBD2 (5 bases). Trimming left V 3 bases short and J 4 bases short, with 12 bases between. The V gene's germline CDR1 is SGHVS and CDR2 FQNEAQ. CDR3 size: 14 residues. This chain's CDR3 is CASSFRGPLETQYF. The CDR3 DNA reads as TGTGCCAGCAGCTTTCGAGGGCCACTAGAGACCCAGTACTTC.

This rearrangement joins TRBV6-5 to TRBJ1-3, with D perhaps matching TRBD1 (6 bases). The germline CDR1 and CDR2 sequences are MNHEY and SVGAGI. The CDR3 spans 15 residues. Trimming took 6 bases from V and 0 from J, leaving 12 bases between them. The CDR3 here is CASSGTGNSGNTIYF. The CDR3 nucleotides read TGTGCCAGCAGCGGTACAGGGAACTCTGGAAACACCATATATTTT.

The rearrangement uses TRBV7-6 and TRBJ1-2; D gene ambiguous. CDR3 length: 14 amino acids. Deletions cut 5 bases from V and 0 bases from J, with 10 bases between. CDR1 is SGHVS, CDR2 FNYEAQ, per germline. The CDR3 reads CASSPPGANYGYTF. CDR3 nucleotide sequence: TGTGCCAGCAGCCCCCCCGGAGCTAACTATGGCTACACCTTC. The entire variable domain, with the rest obtained from reference TRBV7-6 and TRBJ1-2, is as follows: GAGVSQSPRYKVTKRGQDVALRCDPISGHVSLYWYRQALGQGPEFLTYFNYEAQQDKSGLPNDRFSAERPEGSISTLTIQRTEQRDSAMYRCASSPPGANYGYTFGSGTRLTVV.

CDR3 nucleotides: TGCGCCAGCAGCCAAGCCGGGACTAGCGGGGTCTCTGGGGCCAACGTCCTGACTTTC. As protein: CASSQAGTSGVSGANVLTF. The gene calls are TRBV4-1 and TRBJ2-6; 13 nucleotides agree with TRBD2. The V gene end was trimmed by 1 base and the J gene end by 0 bases; junction bases not matched to a gene: 3. From germline, CDR1 is MGHRA and CDR2 YSYEKL. The CDR3 loop spans 19 amino acids.